The sequence of this T cell receptor (beta chain) was determined in a study of blood T cell repertoires in COVID-19. About the research overall: There were acute and convalescent COVID-19 samples, and they came from the United States, Italy and Spain.

The repertoire was sequenced with immunoSEQ multiplex PCR; TCRdb's copy has only in-frame clones and lacks some. The profile shows some 260,000 clones, about 85% of them singletons. The CDR3 sequence is 16 residues long. Germline V gives CDR1 SEHNR, CDR2 FQNEAQ (reference sequence). Trimming cost V 8 bases and J 0 bases; bases outside gene matches: 3. Recruits, aged 18 to 89 years, lived in 20 to 30 US areas. The J gene is TRBJ2-1, the V gene TRBV7-9, with 14 positions matching TRBD2. The TCR was taken from a woman in her 30s with acute COVID-19. The specimen was PBMCs or T cells enriched from blood (not recorded which). The CDR3, as DNA: TGTGCCAGCGGAGGGACTAGCGGGAGCTCCTACAATGAGCAGTTCTTC. It is translated as CASGGTSGSSYNEQFF.